This entry features one TCR beta chain sequence. Its target is not known. TCRdb's table, derived via immunoSEQ multiplex PCR, lists solely in-frame clones and lacks some. Seen here are 90,000 to 110,000 clones, approximately 90% observed once, and the top ten hold over 15%. Germline V gives CDR1 SGHNT, CDR2 YYREEE (reference sequence). Germline trimming cut 0 bases from V and 5 bases from J; bases unmatched to any gene: 3. This CDR3 has 15 residues. The data stem from a study of T cell responses to AZD1222 COVID-19 vaccine. Study information: Second-dose intervals near 4 or 12 weeks were combined. Findings of the study overall: Seropositive at baseline were only 5 to 7 AZD1222 recipients. Increases in Spike-specific TCR breadth and depth were seen after two AZD1222 doses. Dominant at 160-218 and 743-854, vaccine-associated CD4 TCRs also spanned spike.

The chain carries TRBV5-4 and TRBJ2-2; 8 bases agree with TRBD2. Specimen: peripheral blood, collected on day 0 of AZD1222 vaccination. This clonotype was sampled from an adult in good health. The CDR3 sequence is CASSLAGGRTGELFF. The DNA of the CDR3 is TGTGCCAGCAGCTTGGCGGGAGGGCGGACCGGGGAGCTGTTTTTT.